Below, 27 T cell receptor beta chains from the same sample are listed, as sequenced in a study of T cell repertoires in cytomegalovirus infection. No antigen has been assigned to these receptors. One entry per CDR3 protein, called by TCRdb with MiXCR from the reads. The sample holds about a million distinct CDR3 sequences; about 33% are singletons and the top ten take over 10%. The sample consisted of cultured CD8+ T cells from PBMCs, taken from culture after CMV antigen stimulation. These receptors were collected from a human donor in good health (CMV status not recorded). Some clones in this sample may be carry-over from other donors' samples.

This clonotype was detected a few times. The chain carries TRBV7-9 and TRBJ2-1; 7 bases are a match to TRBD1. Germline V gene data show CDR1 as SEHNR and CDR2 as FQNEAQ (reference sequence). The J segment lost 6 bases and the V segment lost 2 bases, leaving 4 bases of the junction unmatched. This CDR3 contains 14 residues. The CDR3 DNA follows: TGTGCCAGCAGCTTACCGGCAGGGGGCAATGAGCAGTTCTTC. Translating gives CASSLPAGGNEQFF.

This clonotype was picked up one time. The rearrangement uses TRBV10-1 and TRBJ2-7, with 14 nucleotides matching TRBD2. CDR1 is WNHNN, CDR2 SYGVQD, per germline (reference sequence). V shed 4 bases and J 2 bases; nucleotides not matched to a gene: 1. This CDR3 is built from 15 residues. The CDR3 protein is CASSGGLAGAYEQYF. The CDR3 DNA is TGCGCCAGCAGTGGGGGACTAGCGGGGGCCTACGAGCAGTACTTC.

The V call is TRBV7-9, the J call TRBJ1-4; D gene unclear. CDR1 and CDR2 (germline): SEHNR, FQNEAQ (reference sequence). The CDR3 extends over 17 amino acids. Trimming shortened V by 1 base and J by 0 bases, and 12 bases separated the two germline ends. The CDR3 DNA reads TGTGCCAGCAGCTTAGGGGCAGGCAGGACAACTAATGAAAAACTGTTTTTT. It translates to CASSLGAGRTTNEKLFF. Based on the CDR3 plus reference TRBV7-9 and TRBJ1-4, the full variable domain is DTGVSQNPRHKITKRGQNVTFRCDPISEHNRLYWYRQTLGQGPEFLTYFQNEAQLEKSRLLSDRFSAERPKGSFSTLEIQRTEQGDSAMYLCASSLGAGRTTNEKLFFGSGTQLSVL.

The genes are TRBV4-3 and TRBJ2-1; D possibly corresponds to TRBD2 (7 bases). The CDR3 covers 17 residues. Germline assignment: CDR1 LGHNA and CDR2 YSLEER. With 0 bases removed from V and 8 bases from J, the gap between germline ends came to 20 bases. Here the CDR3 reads CASSQDYGGGARYEQFF. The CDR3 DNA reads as TGCGCCAGCAGCCAAGATTACGGAGGGGGGGCCCGTTATGAGCAGTTCTTC.

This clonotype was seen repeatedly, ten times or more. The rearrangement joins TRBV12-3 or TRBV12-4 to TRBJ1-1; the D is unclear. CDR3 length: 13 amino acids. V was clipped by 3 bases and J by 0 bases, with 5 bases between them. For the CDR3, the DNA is TGTGCCAGCAGTTTTAAGGTGAACACTGAAGCTTTCTTT. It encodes CASSFKVNTEAFF.

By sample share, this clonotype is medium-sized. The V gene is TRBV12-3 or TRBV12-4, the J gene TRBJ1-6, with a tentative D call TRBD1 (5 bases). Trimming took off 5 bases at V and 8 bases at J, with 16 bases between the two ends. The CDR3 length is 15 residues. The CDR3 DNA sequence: TGTGCCAGCAGTCTCGACGGGGGTGAGGATTCACCCCTCCACTTT. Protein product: CASSLDGGEDSPLHF.

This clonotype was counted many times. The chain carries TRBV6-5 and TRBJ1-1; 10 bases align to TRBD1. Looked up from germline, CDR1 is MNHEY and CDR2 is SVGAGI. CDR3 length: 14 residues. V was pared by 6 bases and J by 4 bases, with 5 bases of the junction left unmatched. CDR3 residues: CASSRTGGGTEAFF. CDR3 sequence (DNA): TGTGCCAGCAGCAGGACAGGGGGAGGCACTGAAGCTTTCTTT.

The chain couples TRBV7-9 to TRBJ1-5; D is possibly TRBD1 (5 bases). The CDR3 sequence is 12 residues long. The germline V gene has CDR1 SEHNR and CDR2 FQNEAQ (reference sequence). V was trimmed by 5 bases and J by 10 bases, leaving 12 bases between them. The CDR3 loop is CASSDPGKPQHF. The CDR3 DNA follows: TGTGCCAGCAGCGATCCAGGGAAACCCCAGCATTTT.

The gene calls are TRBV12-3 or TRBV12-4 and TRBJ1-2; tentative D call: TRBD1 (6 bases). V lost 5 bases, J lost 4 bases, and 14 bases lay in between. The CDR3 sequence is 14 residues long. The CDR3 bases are TGTGCCAGCAGTCAGGGACACCCTATCTATGGCTACACCTTC. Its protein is CASSQGHPIYGYTF.

In DNA form, the CDR3 reads TGTGCCAGCAGCTTACCTGTAACTAGCGGGACCTCCTACGAGCAGTACGTC. This translates into CASSLPVTSGTSYEQYV. This chain connects TRBV11-2 to TRBJ2-7; the match to TRBD2 covers 10 bases. V lost 2 bases and J lost 0; bases outside the gene matches: 7. The CDR3 runs 17 residues. The germline gives CDR1 SGHAT, CDR2 FQNNGV.

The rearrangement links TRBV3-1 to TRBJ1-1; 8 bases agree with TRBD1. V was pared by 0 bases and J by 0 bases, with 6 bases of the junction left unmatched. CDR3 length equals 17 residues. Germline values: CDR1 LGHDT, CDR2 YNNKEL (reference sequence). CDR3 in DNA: TGTGCCAGCAGCCAAGACGGACAGGGTTCCATGAACACTGAAGCTTTCTTT. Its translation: CASSQDGQGSMNTEAFF.

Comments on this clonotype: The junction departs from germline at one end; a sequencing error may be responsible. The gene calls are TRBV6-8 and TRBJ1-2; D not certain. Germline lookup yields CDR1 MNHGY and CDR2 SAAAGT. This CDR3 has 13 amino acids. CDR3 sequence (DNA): TGTGCCAGCAGGGCAGTCCGGAGGGATGGCTACATCTTC. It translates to CASRAVRRDGYIF.

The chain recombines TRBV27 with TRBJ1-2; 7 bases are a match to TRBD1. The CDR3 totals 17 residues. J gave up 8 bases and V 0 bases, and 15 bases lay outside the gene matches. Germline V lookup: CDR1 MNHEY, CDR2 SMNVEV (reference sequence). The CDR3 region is CASSLSEGAIFPEGYTF. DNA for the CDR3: TGTGCCAGCAGTTTATCAGAGGGGGCTATATTCCCTGAGGGCTACACCTTC.

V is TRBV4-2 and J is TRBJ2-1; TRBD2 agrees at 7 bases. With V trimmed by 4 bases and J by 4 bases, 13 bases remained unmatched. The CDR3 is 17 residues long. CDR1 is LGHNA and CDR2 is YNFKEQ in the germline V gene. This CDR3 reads CASSPTQVAGAYNEQFF. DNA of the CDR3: TGTGCCAGCAGCCCAACCCAAGTAGCGGGCGCTTACAATGAGCAGTTCTTC.

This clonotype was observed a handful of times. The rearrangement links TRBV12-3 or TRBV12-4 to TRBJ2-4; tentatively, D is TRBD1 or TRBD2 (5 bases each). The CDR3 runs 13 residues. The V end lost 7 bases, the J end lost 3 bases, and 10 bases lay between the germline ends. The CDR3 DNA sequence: TGTGCCAGCACCCGGGGCCTCAAAAACATTCAGTACTTC. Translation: CASTRGLKNIQYF.

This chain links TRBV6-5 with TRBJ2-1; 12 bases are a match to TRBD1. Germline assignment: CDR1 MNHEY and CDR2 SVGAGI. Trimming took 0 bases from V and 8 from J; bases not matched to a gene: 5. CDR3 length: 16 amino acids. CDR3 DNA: TGTGCCAGCAGTTACTCGTGGGACAGGGGGCTCGATGAGCAGTTCTTC. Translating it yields CASSYSWDRGLDEQFF.

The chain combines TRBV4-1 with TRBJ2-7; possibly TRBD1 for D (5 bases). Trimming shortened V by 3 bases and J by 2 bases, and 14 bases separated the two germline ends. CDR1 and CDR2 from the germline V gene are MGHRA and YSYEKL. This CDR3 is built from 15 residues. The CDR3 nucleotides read TGCGCCAGCAGCCAGGAAGACAGTGCTACCTACGAGCAGTACTTC. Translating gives CASSQEDSATYEQYF.

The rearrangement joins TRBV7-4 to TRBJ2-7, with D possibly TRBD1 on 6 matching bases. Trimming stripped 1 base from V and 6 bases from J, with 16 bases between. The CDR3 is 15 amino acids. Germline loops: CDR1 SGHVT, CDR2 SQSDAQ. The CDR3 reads CASSLVTGPSGEQYF. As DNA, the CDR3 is TGTGCCAGCAGCTTAGTTACAGGGCCGTCGGGCGAGCAGTACTTC.

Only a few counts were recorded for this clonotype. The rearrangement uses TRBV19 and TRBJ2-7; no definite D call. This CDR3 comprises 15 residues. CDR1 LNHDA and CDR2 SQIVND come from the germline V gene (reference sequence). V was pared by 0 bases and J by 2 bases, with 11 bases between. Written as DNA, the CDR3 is TGTGCCAGTAGTATAGATCTGGAACAGCCCTACGAGCAGTACTTC. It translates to CASSIDLEQPYEQYF.

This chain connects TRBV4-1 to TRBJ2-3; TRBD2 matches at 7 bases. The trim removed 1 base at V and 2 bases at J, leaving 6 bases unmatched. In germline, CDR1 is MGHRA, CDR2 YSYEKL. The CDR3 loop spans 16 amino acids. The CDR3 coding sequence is TGCGCCAGCAGCCAAGGTACGGCGGGGGACACAGATACGCAGTATTTT. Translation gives CASSQGTAGDTDTQYF.

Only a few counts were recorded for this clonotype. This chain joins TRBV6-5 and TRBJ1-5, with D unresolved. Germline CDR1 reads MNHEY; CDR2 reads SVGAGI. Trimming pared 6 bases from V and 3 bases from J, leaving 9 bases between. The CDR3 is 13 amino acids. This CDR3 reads CASRIALNQPQHF. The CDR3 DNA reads TGTGCCAGCAGGATAGCCCTCAATCAGCCCCAGCATTTT.

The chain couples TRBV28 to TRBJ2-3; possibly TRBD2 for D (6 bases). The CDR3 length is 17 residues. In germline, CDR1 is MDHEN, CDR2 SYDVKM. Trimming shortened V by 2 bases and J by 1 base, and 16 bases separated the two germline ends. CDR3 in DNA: TGTGCCAGCAGTTTAGGCCCTGGGAGGATGCGCACAGATACGCAGTATTTT. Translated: CASSLGPGRMRTDTQYF.

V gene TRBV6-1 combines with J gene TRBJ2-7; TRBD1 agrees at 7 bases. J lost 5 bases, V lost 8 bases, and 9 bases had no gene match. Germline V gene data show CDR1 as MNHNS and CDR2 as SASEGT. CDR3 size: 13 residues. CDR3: CASARQGIDEQYF. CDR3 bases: TGTGCCAGCGCGAGACAGGGTATTGACGAGCAGTACTTC.

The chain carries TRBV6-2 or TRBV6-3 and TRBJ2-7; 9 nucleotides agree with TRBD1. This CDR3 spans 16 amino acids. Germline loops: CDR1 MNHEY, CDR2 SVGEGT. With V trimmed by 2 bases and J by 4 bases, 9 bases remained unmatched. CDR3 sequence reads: CASSYRLDRGTYEQYV. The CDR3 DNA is TGTGCCAGCAGTTACCGACTGGACAGGGGTACTTACGAGCAGTACGTC.

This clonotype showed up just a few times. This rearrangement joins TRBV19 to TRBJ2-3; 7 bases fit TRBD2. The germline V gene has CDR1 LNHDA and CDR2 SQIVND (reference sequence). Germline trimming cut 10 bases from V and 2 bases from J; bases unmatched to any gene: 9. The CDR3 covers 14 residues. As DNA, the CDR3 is TGTGCCACCCAGTCGGGGGGATACACAGATACGCAGTATTTT. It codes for CATQSGGYTDTQYF.

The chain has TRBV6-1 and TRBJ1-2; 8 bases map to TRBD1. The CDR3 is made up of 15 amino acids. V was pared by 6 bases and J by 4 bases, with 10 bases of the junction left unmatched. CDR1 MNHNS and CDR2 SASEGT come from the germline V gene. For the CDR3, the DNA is TGTGCCAGCAGGACCGATACGGACAGGGTCTATGGCTACACCTTC. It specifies CASRTDTDRVYGYTF.

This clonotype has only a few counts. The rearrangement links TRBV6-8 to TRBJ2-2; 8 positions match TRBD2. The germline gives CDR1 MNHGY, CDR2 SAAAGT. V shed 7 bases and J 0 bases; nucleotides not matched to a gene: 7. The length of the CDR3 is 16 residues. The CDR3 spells CASTGGGGTNTGELFF. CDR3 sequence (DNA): TGTGCCAGCACTGGGGGCGGGGGGACGAACACCGGGGAGCTGTTTTTT.